The present entry profiles one T cell receptor beta chain with its context. The antigen it recognizes is unknown. Base qualities are not provided; no much larger clone lies one nucleotide away. The record originates from a study of blood T cell repertoires in COVID-19 (dated by TCRdb to 2018 to 2020). Context from the whole study: Samples covering the acute and convalescent phases of COVID-19 were provided by collaborators in the United States, Italy and Spain. The material from the prospective study consisted of cDNA or gDNA derived from T cells, B-cell-depleted T cells, or PBMCs. Subjects who had been exposed to COVID-19, were actively infected with it, or had recovered from it provided the deeply sampled blood TCRbeta repertoires that made up the dataset. The repertoires were released in a freely available public database meant as a resource for research on the immune response to SARS-CoV-2. The samples were drawn from the first 160 participants of the ongoing ImmuneRACE study and from 1,254 subjects provided by 6 global collaborators. The sample metadata nearly always contained a de-identified subject ID, COVID-19 status, age in years and sex. Where available, HLA class I and class II types were taken from metadata supplied by the sample provider and were not determined by assay-based typing.

Whole blood was collected in K2EDTA tubes by collaborating institutions according to the institutions' own protocols. Collaborator samples were shipped for TCRbeta analysis as frozen whole blood, isolated PBMCs, or DNA extracted from either sample type. General findings and caveats noted by the study authors: The amount of clinical and demographic metadata varied by source and participant and was provided uncurated.

TCRbeta CDR3 regions were amplified from genomic DNA by means of the immunoSEQ Assay, a bias-controlled multiplex PCR. Processing in the source paper ran as follows. The number of nucleated cells in each sample was estimated by amplification of reference gene primers within the assay. To quantify the absolute abundance of each unique TCRbeta CDR3 rearrangement, sequence reads were collapsed and filtered. For each sample, productive Simpson clonality was calculated by taking the square root of Simpson's diversity index across productive rearrangements. Held by TCRdb, this immuneACCESS table contains in-frame sequences only and omits some clones. Under half of the omission traces to an unresolved V gene where checked; the cause of the rest is unknown. V, J and clone size reflect that table, while D and trimming were determined from the DNA. This sample holds over 200,000 clones; 75% to 90% were observed only once. The ten largest clones represent roughly 27% of the sample.

The source material was peripheral blood. This TCR was recovered from a man aged 40-49 years with acute or convalescent COVID-19.

Read as DNA, the sequence is TGTGCCAGCAGAAAAACAGGGGAAGAGACCCAGTACTTC. Its protein reads: CASRKTGEETQYF. The chain is made from TRBV11-3 and TRBJ2-5, with 7 bases matching TRBD1. Per the germline V gene, SGHNT is the CDR1 and YENEEA is the CDR2. From V the trimming removes 6 bases and from J it removes 3 bases, while the gene matches leave 4 bases of the junction unaccounted for. The CDR3 goes from the cysteine to the phenylalanine over 13 residues. Just CDR3 DNA is preserved here, 39 bases in frame from base 1.